The 28 T cell receptor beta chains reported below all come from one sample, sequenced in a study of blood T cell repertoires in COVID-19 (dated by TCRdb to between 2020 and 2021). Library generation was performed with the immunoSEQ multiplex PCR assay. TCRdb re-hosts the immuneACCESS table, in-frame sequences only. Its copies lack some clones; in the studies checked, an unresolved V gene accounts for under half of them, and the cause for the rest is not known. This sample has approximately 200,000 clones in its table, and 70% to 90% of those were observed once. Jointly, the top ten make up around 4% of the sample. Specimen: PBMCs or T cells enriched from blood (not recorded which). The source of these receptors is a woman in her thirties who had been exposed to COVID-19.

Of note for this clone: The same CDR3 can be traced to other DNA sequences in this sample. The V call is TRBV5-4, the J call TRBJ1-4, with 7 nucleotides matching TRBD1. The CDR3 has 14 residues. J was trimmed by 7 bases and V by 3 bases; bases with no gene match: 6. CDR1 and CDR2 from the germline V gene are SGHNT and YYREEE (reference sequence). The CDR3 region is CASSWDRGGEKLFF. In DNA form, the CDR3 reads TGTGCCAGCAGCTGGGACAGAGGGGGTGAAAAACTGTTTTTT.

This clone was seen only a few times. This chain joins TRBV5-1 and TRBJ1-1; TRBD1 matches 10 bases. CDR1 and CDR2 from the germline V gene are SGHRS and YFSETQ. The junction had 8 bases not matched to a gene; V was cut back by 3 bases and J by 12 bases. The CDR3 length is 13 residues. The CDR3 nucleotides read TGCGCCAGCAGCTGGACAGGGGGACAACGTTCTTTCTTT. It yields the protein CASSWTGGQRSFF.

This clone occurred once. The chain combines TRBV9 with TRBJ1-2; D is ambiguous. The V and J ends lost 0 bases and 1 base respectively, with 10 bases between them. CDR3 size: 15 residues. Germline V gene data show CDR1 as SGDLS and CDR2 as YYNGEE. The CDR3 DNA is TGTGCCAGCAGCGTAGCTTCGGTCTTTAACTATGGCTACACCTTC. Protein product: CASSVASVFNYGYTF.

The chain has TRBV2 and TRBJ1-2; 7 bases agree with TRBD1. CDR3 size: 14 residues. Germline CDR1 SNHLY, CDR2 FYNNEI. The ends lost 0 bases at V and 4 bases at J; junction bases unmatched: 2. The CDR3 here is CASSEAPGGYGYTF. The CDR3 DNA reads TGTGCCAGCAGTGAAGCTCCAGGGGGCTATGGCTACACCTTC.

CDR3 coding DNA: TGTGCCAGCAGTGAAGCGACAGGGGGCCCTTACACCTTC. Translating gives CASSEATGGPYTF. The chain uses TRBV6-1 and TRBJ1-2; 10 nucleotides align to TRBD1. The CDR3 has 13 residues. CDR1 MNHNS and CDR2 SASEGT come from the germline V gene. After removal of 0 bases from V and 11 bases from J, the junction contained 3 bases not matched to a gene.

The chain joins TRBV4-2 to TRBJ1-1, with D maybe TRBD1 (6 bases). Germline loops: CDR1 LGHNA, CDR2 YNFKEQ. The CDR3 loop spans 13 amino acids. Trimming shortened V by 0 bases and J by 11 bases, and 13 bases separated the two germline ends. The CDR3: CASSQDLGALAFF. CDR3 sequence (DNA): TGTGCCAGCAGCCAAGATTTGGGGGCGCTGGCTTTCTTT.

V is TRBV3-1 (or the pseudogene TRBV3-2) and J is TRBJ2-6, with D unclear. V was shortened by 6 bases and J by 1 base, with 4 bases between the two germline ends. CDR3 length: 13 residues. The germline V gene has CDR1 LGHDT and CDR2 YNNKEL (reference sequence). CDR3 in amino acids: CASSPSGANVLTF. The CDR3 nucleotides read TGTGCCAGCAGTCCGTCTGGGGCCAACGTCCTGACTTTC.

The gene calls are TRBV5-1 and TRBJ2-3, with 10 bases aligning to TRBD1. Germline V gene data show CDR1 as SGHRS and CDR2 as YFSETQ. J was trimmed by 4 bases and V by 2 bases; bases with no gene match: 1. CDR3 length: 14 residues. Here the CDR3 DNA reads TGCGCCAGCAGCTTAGGACAGGGGGCAGATACGCAGTATTTT. Translated, it gives CASSLGQGADTQYF. The whole variable domain, filled in from reference TRBV5-1 and TRBJ2-3, reads KAGVTQTPRYLIKTRGQQVTLSCSPISGHRSVSWYQQTPGQGLQFLFEYFSETQRNKGNFPGRFSGRQFSNSRSEMNVSTLELGDSALYLCASSLGQGADTQYFGPGTRLTVL.

The chain is built from TRBV3-1 (or the pseudogene TRBV3-2) and TRBJ1-1, with D possibly being TRBD1 (5 bases). The germline V gene has CDR1 LGHDT and CDR2 YNNKEL (reference sequence). CDR3 length: 13 amino acids. V lost 1 base, J lost 8 bases, and 11 bases lay in between. The DNA for the CDR3 is TGTGCCAGCAGCCAAGCCCGACAGAGAGAAGCTTTCTTT. It yields the protein CASSQARQREAFF.

The V call is TRBV10-3, the J call TRBJ1-2; 7 bases align to TRBD1. Germline V gene data show CDR1 as ENHRY and CDR2 as SYGVKD. This CDR3 contains 14 residues. V was clipped by 0 bases and J by 8 bases; unmatched bases: 6. As DNA, the CDR3 is TGTGCCATCAGTGAGTCGTGGACAGGCGAGGGCTACACCTTC. Its protein is CAISESWTGEGYTF.

This chain links TRBV13 with TRBJ2-5; D remains ambiguous. CDR1 and CDR2 from the germline V gene are PRHDT and FYEKMQ (reference sequence). This CDR3 contains 11 residues. V shed 3 bases and J shed 6 bases, with 5 bases lying between them. Here the CDR3 DNA reads TGTGCCAGCAGCTTCGGTCAGACCCAGTACTTC. This gives the protein CASSFGQTQYF.

Comment on this clone: The same CDR3 arises from other DNA sequences in this sample as well. The chain links TRBV3-1 (or the pseudogene TRBV3-2) to TRBJ1-2; 9 nucleotides line up with TRBD1. Per germline, CDR1 LGHDT and CDR2 YNNKEL (reference sequence). This CDR3 is 13 amino acids long. With V trimmed by 3 bases and J by 7 bases, 3 bases remained unmatched. The CDR3 DNA follows: TGTGCCAGCAGCCATGGACAGGGGTCTGGCTACACCTTC. Residues: CASSHGQGSGYTF.

V is TRBV19 and J is TRBJ1-1; unclear D gene. Germline CDR1 reads LNHDA; CDR2 reads SQIVND (reference sequence). This CDR3 has 14 residues. The V end was cut by 5 bases, the J end by 1 base, with 11 bases between. The DNA of the CDR3 is TGTGCCAGTAGTCTCACAGCCACGAACACTGAAGCTTTCTTT. Translated: CASSLTATNTEAFF.

The V gene is TRBV10-3, the J gene TRBJ2-7, with 15 bases matching TRBD2. The germline gives CDR1 ENHRY, CDR2 SYGVKD. Trimming cost V 11 bases and J 1 base; bases outside gene matches: 12. CDR3 length equals 17 residues. CDR3 coding DNA: TGTGCCGCACAACCGGGACTAGCGGGGGGAAGGTCCTACGAGCAGTACTTC. It encodes CAAQPGLAGGRSYEQYF.

V gene TRBV7-2 combines with J gene TRBJ2-7; 10 bases align to TRBD1. The germline gives CDR1 SGHTA, CDR2 FQGNSA. This CDR3 region has 14 residues. V lost 5 bases, J lost 4 bases, and 5 bases stayed unmatched. The CDR3 coding sequence is TGTGCCAGCAGCCGGACAGGGGGTGGTTACGAGCAGTACTTC. Translated: CASSRTGGGYEQYF.

The chain combines TRBV10-3 with TRBJ1-2, with 7 bases identical to TRBD1. This CDR3 contains 14 residues. The ends lost 1 base at V and 6 bases at J; junction bases unmatched: 5. Germline assignment: CDR1 ENHRY and CDR2 SYGVKD. CDR3 sequence reads: CAISEYEGAHGYTF. DNA of the CDR3: TGTGCCATCAGTGAGTACGAGGGGGCGCATGGCTACACCTTC.

V usage is TRBV10-2 and J usage is TRBJ1-2; no clear D gene. CDR3 size: 12 residues. CDR1 is WSHSY and CDR2 is SAAADI in the germline V gene. V was shortened by 5 bases and J by 8 bases, with 12 bases between the two germline ends. The CDR3 reads CASSPAAVGYTF. CDR3 coding DNA: TGCGCCAGCAGTCCGGCGGCGGTGGGCTACACCTTC.

This chain links TRBV29-1 with TRBJ1-1, with D possibly being TRBD1 (5 bases). The germline V gene has CDR1 SQVTM and CDR2 ANQGSEA. This CDR3 is 13 amino acids long. Trimming cost V 2 bases and J 4 bases, with 11 bases left between them. The CDR3 is CSVEQGVVTEAFF. The DNA of the CDR3 is TGCAGCGTTGAACAGGGTGTAGTCACTGAAGCTTTCTTT.

The sample holds a few counts of this clone. The chain is built from TRBV6-6 and TRBJ1-1, with unresolved D. The CDR3 spans 15 residues. Germline values: CDR1 MNHNY, CDR2 SVGAGI (reference sequence). Between the trimmed V and J ends, which lost 2 bases and 0 bases, there was a span of 10 bases. This CDR3 reads CASSYRGILNTEAFF. In DNA form, the CDR3 reads TGTGCCAGCAGTTACCGCGGAATCTTGAACACTGAAGCTTTCTTT.

The chain carries TRBV19 and TRBJ1-5; no clear D gene. Germline V lookup: CDR1 LNHDA, CDR2 SQIVND (reference sequence). Trimming took 1 base from V and 5 from J, leaving 3 bases between them. The CDR3 has 12 residues. CDR3 in DNA: TGTGCCAGTAGTATAGCTCATCAGCCCCAGCATTTT. It is translated as CASSIAHQPQHF.

The chain has TRBV2 and TRBJ1-2; D possibly corresponds to TRBD1 (6 bases). Germline V lookup: CDR1 SNHLY, CDR2 FYNNEI. V lost 4 bases and J lost 7, with 10 bases in between. The CDR3 sequence is 12 residues long. The chain's CDR3 is CASSGQAGGYTF. The CDR3 DNA follows: TGTGCCAGCAGTGGACAGGCGGGTGGCTACACCTTC.

This chain links TRBV4-2 with TRBJ1-2, with D perhaps TRBD1 (6 bases). Per germline, CDR1 LGHNA and CDR2 YNFKEQ. The length of the CDR3 is 15 residues. V dropped 1 base and J dropped 5 bases, with 14 bases sitting between them. The CDR3, as DNA: TGTGCCAGCAGCCAAGGGACAGATCCACTTTATGGCTACACCTTC. Translation gives CASSQGTDPLYGYTF.

The rearrangement joins TRBV27 to TRBJ1-1; the D gene is possibly TRBD1 (6 bases). Germline V gene sequence: CDR1 MNHEY, CDR2 SMNVEV (reference sequence). This CDR3 is 14 amino acids long. V was cut by 6 bases and J by 5 bases, with 16 bases left in between. The CDR3 nucleotides are TGTGCCAGCAGACCAACAGGGAGGGCGACTGAAGCTTTCTTT. It encodes CASRPTGRATEAFF.

The V and J genes are TRBV3-1 (or the pseudogene TRBV3-2) and TRBJ2-6; 10 bases line up with TRBD2. The CDR3 runs 18 residues. Per the germline V gene, CDR1 is LGHDT and CDR2 is YNNKEL (reference sequence). Trimming at V came to 6 bases and at J to 2 bases, leaving 10 bases not matched to a gene. CDR3 protein: CASRLSTSGVAGANVLTF. The DNA for the CDR3 is TGTGCCAGCAGACTAAGTACTAGCGGGGTGGCTGGGGCCAACGTCCTGACTTTC.

The V gene is TRBV19, the J gene TRBJ1-5; no definite D call. Germline CDR1 and CDR2: LNHDA and SQIVND (reference sequence). The V end lost 6 bases, the J end lost 2 bases, and 14 bases lay between the germline ends. This CDR3 comprises 15 residues. CDR3 sequence: CASRGRPYGNQPQHF. The DNA for the CDR3 is TGTGCCAGTAGGGGCCGGCCCTATGGCAATCAGCCCCAGCATTTT.

The chain couples TRBV3-1 (or the pseudogene TRBV3-2) to TRBJ2-1, with 8 bases lining up with TRBD1. In germline, CDR1 is LGHDT, CDR2 YNNKEL (reference sequence). Trimming cost V 3 bases and J 4 bases; bases outside gene matches: 8. The CDR3 consists of 16 residues. CDR3 in amino acids: CASSQEGQELYNEQFF. CDR3 coding DNA: TGTGCCAGCAGCCAGGAGGGACAGGAGCTTTACAATGAGCAGTTCTTC.

The chain employs TRBV19 and TRBJ2-6; the D gene is possibly TRBD1 (6 bases). V was cut by 3 bases and J by 2 bases, with 8 bases left in between. The length of the CDR3 is 15 residues. The germline V gene encodes CDR1 LNHDA and CDR2 SQIVND (reference sequence). Here the CDR3 DNA reads TGTGCCAGTAGTATCACAGGGACTGGGGCCAACGTCCTGACTTTC. Residues: CASSITGTGANVLTF.

The V call is TRBV10-3, the J call TRBJ1-1; a weak D match, TRBD1 (6 bases). Trimming took off 9 bases at V and 10 bases at J, with 18 bases between the two ends. The CDR3 has 12 residues. Per the germline V gene, CDR1 is ENHRY and CDR2 is SYGVKD. The CDR3 region is CAIARDTNGAFF. DNA of the CDR3: TGTGCCATTGCCCGGGACACCAATGGAGCTTTCTTT.